Presented here are 21 T cell receptor beta chains from one specimen sequenced in a study of cytomegalovirus exposure and HLA in healthy donors. PCR amplification relied on 60 Vbeta primers (plus 13 Jbeta primers). The assay was immunoSEQ multiplex PCR, and TCRdb's table has in-frame clones only and misses some. The sample yields about 150,000 clones, around three quarters seen once. Sample: PBMCs. Every receptor here comes from a woman in her fifties or sixties in good health and CMV-seropositive.

This sequence joins TRBV7-2 and TRBJ1-2, with 7 nucleotides matching TRBD1. The CDR3 has 18 residues. Germline assignment: CDR1 SGHTA and CDR2 FQGNSA. Trimming at V came to 6 bases and at J to 0 bases, leaving 16 bases not matched to a gene. CDR3 nucleotides: TGTGCCAGCAGATGGGGGGATAGGACAGGTTTATCTAACTATGGCTACACCTTC. This codes for CASRWGDRTGLSNYGYTF.

This chain uses TRBV6-5 with TRBJ2-7; possibly TRBD1 for D (6 bases). Germline values: CDR1 MNHEY, CDR2 SVGAGI. This CDR3 is built from 12 residues. Between the trimmed V and J ends, which lost 7 bases and 3 bases, there was a span of 10 bases. The CDR3 loop is CASTTDSYEQYF. Written as DNA, the CDR3 is TGTGCCAGCACCACGGACAGCTACGAGCAGTACTTC.

This clone was seen a few times. CDR3 DNA: TGTGCCAGCAGCTTAACCGGGACAGGGGGCAATCAGCCCCAGCATTTT. It yields the protein CASSLTGTGGNQPQHF. The chain is built from TRBV11-2 and TRBJ1-5, with 10 bases fitting TRBD1. This CDR3 has 16 residues. V shed 2 bases, J shed 2 bases, and the junction held 3 bases outside the gene matches. Germline assignment: CDR1 SGHAT and CDR2 FQNNGV. Looking up the rest from reference TRBV11-2 and TRBJ1-5 gives the full variable domain: EAGVAQSPRYKIIEKRQSVAFWCNPISGHATLYWYQQILGQGPKLLIQFQNNGVVDDSQLPKDRFSAERLKGVDSTLKIQPAKLEDSAVYLCASSLTGTGGNQPQHFGDGTRLSIL.

The V and J genes are TRBV7-9 and TRBJ1-1; 8 bases line up with TRBD1. This CDR3 is built from 17 residues. After removal of 4 bases from V and 1 base from J, the junction contained 11 bases not matched to a gene. CDR1 is SEHNR, CDR2 FQNEAQ, per germline (reference sequence). This CDR3 reads CASSSRDPGTGNTEAFF. DNA of the CDR3: TGTGCCAGCAGCTCCCGCGATCCCGGGACAGGGAACACTGAAGCTTTCTTT.

This rearrangement joins TRBV19 to TRBJ2-4, with 9 bases lining up with TRBD1. The length of the CDR3 is 15 residues. V lost 5 bases to trimming and J lost 9 bases; unmatched junction nucleotides: 11. Germline lookup yields CDR1 LNHDA and CDR2 SQIVND (reference sequence). CDR3 amino acids: CASSLTGTGRGIQYF. The CDR3 coding sequence is TGTGCCAGTAGTCTAACCGGGACAGGGAGGGGCATTCAGTACTTC.

V usage is TRBV2 and J usage is TRBJ2-7; D is unresolved. V was trimmed by 3 bases and J by 2 bases, leaving 11 bases between them. Germline loops: CDR1 SNHLY, CDR2 FYNNEI. CDR3 length: 14 residues. This chain's CDR3 is CASSDWRQTYEQYF. CDR3 nucleotides: TGTGCCAGCAGTGATTGGCGGCAGACCTACGAGCAGTACTTC.

DNA of the CDR3: TGTGCCAGCAGTCCTACCCCAGGCAGCTCTAATTCACCCCTCCACTTT. This sequence encodes CASSPTPGSSNSPLHF. The chain has TRBV28 and TRBJ1-6; no firm D call. V was pared by 5 bases and J by 6 bases, with 17 bases between. Germline V gene sequence: CDR1 MDHEN, CDR2 SYDVKM. The CDR3 totals 16 residues.

The chain joins TRBV28 to TRBJ1-2; a weak D match, TRBD1 (6 bases). V was cut by 3 bases and J by 3 bases, with 11 bases left in between. Germline V lookup: CDR1 MDHEN, CDR2 SYDVKM. This CDR3 has 14 residues. The CDR3 reads CASSFGRGDYGYTF. CDR3 DNA sequence: TGTGCCAGCAGTTTTGGGAGGGGGGACTATGGCTACACCTTC.

The chain is built from TRBV7-9 and TRBJ2-5, with no clear D. Trimming cost V 3 bases and J 0 bases, with 8 bases left between them. Germline lookup yields CDR1 SEHNR and CDR2 FQNEAQ (reference sequence). The CDR3 sequence is 14 residues long. This CDR3 reads CASSFVLHQETQYF. CDR3 DNA sequence: TGTGCCAGCAGCTTCGTACTTCACCAAGAGACCCAGTACTTC.

This clone was seen just once. The junction and the germline gene differ at one end; a read error may be behind it. Other DNA sequences in this specimen translate into the identical CDR3. The chain couples TRBV19 to TRBJ1-5, with D maybe TRBD1 (6 bases). Germline V gene data show CDR1 as LNHDA and CDR2 as SQIVND (reference sequence). CDR3 size: 16 residues. CDR3 sequence (DNA): TGTGCCAGTAGTATAATCGGCAGGGGCATCAATCAGCCTCAGCATTTT. Amino acid sequence: CASSIIGRGINQPQHF.

The V and J genes are TRBV4-1 and TRBJ2-2; 9 bases map to TRBD2. This CDR3 region has 16 residues. Germline V gives CDR1 MGHRA, CDR2 YSYEKL. After removal of 2 bases from V and 5 bases from J, the junction contained 6 bases not matched to a gene. CDR3 DNA: TGCGCCAGCAGCCAACGCGGGGGGGCCGGGACCGGGGAGCTGTTTTTT. This gives the protein CASSQRGGAGTGELFF.

The chain is built from TRBV5-1 and TRBJ1-1, with a possible D match to TRBD1 (5 bases). Germline loops: CDR1 SGHRS, CDR2 YFSETQ. V lost 0 bases and J lost 2, with 11 bases in between. CDR3 size: 15 residues. The chain's CDR3 is CASSLDGQPNTEAFF. In nucleotides, the CDR3 is TGCGCCAGCAGCTTGGATGGACAACCTAACACTGAAGCTTTCTTT.

A few counts support this clone. The V gene is TRBV28, the J gene TRBJ1-2, with D possibly matching TRBD1 (5 bases). In germline, CDR1 is MDHEN, CDR2 SYDVKM. The germline V and J ends were trimmed by 3 bases and 4 bases, with 15 bases remaining between them. The CDR3 covers 15 residues. The CDR3 region has the DNA TGTGCCAGCAGTTTTTTAGCCGACAGCCTCTATGGCTACACCTTC. It is translated as CASSFLADSLYGYTF.

The V call is TRBV18, the J call TRBJ2-2, with D possibly matching TRBD2 (5 bases). This CDR3 is 16 amino acids long. Trimming shortened V by 0 bases and J by 7 bases, and 15 bases separated the two germline ends. CDR1 is KGHSH and CDR2 is LQKENI in the germline V gene. The CDR3 sequence: CASSPPRAYNGGELFF. The CDR3 DNA reads as TGTGCCAGCTCACCACCGAGGGCATACAATGGCGGGGAGCTGTTTTTT.

With regard to this clone: Sequence at one end of the junction differs from germline and may be a read error. This chain joins TRBV7-9 and TRBJ1-6, with 9 bases fitting TRBD1. The germline V gene has CDR1 SEHNR and CDR2 FQNEAQ (reference sequence). This CDR3 contains 16 residues. Written as DNA, the CDR3 is TGTGCCAGCAGCGATACTGGACAGGGGAATAATTCACCCCTCCGCTTT. It is translated as CASSDTGQGNNSPLRF.

The table lists this clone with a count of one. This chain joins TRBV5-6 and TRBJ1-6; D might be TRBD1 (6 bases). This CDR3 contains 14 residues. Deletions cut 6 bases from V and 6 bases from J, with 13 bases between. Germline V lookup: CDR1 SGHDT, CDR2 YYEEEE. In DNA, the CDR3 is TGTGCCAGCACCGCCAGCAGGGGTAATTCACCCCTCCACTTT. Its protein product is CASTASRGNSPLHF.

The genes are TRBV9 and TRBJ1-5; D unclear. Trimming took off 4 bases at V and 8 bases at J, with 13 bases between the two ends. The CDR3 covers 13 residues. The germline V gene encodes CDR1 SGDLS and CDR2 YYNGEE. The chain's CDR3 is CASSTLDQEPQHF. The CDR3 nucleotides read TGTGCCAGCAGCACTTTAGACCAGGAGCCCCAGCATTTT.

This clone was counted only a few times. This rearrangement joins TRBV7-9 to TRBJ2-3, with 9 bases matching TRBD2. The V gene's germline CDR1 is SEHNR and CDR2 FQNEAQ (reference sequence). V shed 5 bases, J shed 0 bases, and the junction held 9 bases outside the gene matches. The CDR3 spans 17 residues. The CDR3 spells CASSPRGSGGSTDTQYF. The DNA for the CDR3 is TGTGCCAGCAGCCCCAGAGGTAGCGGGGGAAGCACAGATACGCAGTATTTT.

The gene calls are TRBV7-3 and TRBJ1-1; 8 bases match TRBD1. In germline, CDR1 is SGHTA, CDR2 FQGTGA. This CDR3 is 15 amino acids long. Trimming removed 5 bases from V and 0 bases from J; junction bases left unmatched: 5. CDR3 sequence: CASSIGQGVNTEAFF. The CDR3 coding sequence is TGTGCCAGCAGCATTGGACAGGGCGTGAACACTGAAGCTTTCTTT.

This clone has a handful of counts. The chain recombines TRBV7-9 with TRBJ2-1; the match to TRBD2 covers 12 bases. The length of the CDR3 is 18 residues. Germline-derived CDR1 and CDR2 are SEHNR and FQNEAQ (reference sequence). J gave up 8 bases and V 5 bases, and 16 bases lay outside the gene matches. CDR3 nucleotides: TGTGCCAGCAGCGATCCACTAGGGGGGCTAGCGGGAGGGTATGAGCAGTTCTTC. Residues: CASSDPLGGLAGGYEQFF.

This clone was detected once. The chain recombines TRBV28 with TRBJ2-7; D gene unclear. Trimming took 6 bases from V and 6 from J, leaving 9 bases between them. From germline, CDR1 is MDHEN and CDR2 SYDVKM. The CDR3 spans 11 residues. DNA for the CDR3: TGTGCCAGCAGGCTCGGCGGCGAGCAGTACTTC. Its translation is CASRLGGEQYF.